The source of this T cell receptor (beta chain) is a study of cytomegalovirus exposure and HLA in healthy donors. CDR1 is SGHNT and CDR2 is YENEEA in the germline V gene. V lost 8 bases and J lost 6, with 23 bases in between. The CDR3 is made up of 16 amino acids. This PCR relied on a set of 60 Vbeta primers and 13 Jbeta primers. The table came from immunoSEQ multiplex PCR; TCRdb's copy has only in-frame clones and leaves some out. The data contain over 250,000 clones, 65% to 85% of them singletons. The sample holds a few counts of this clone. The target antigen is unknown. Study-level results: Later on, an analysis found that several of the most significant clusters appeared to be linked to common viral pathogens, which included parvovirus B19. A later analysis found that most CMV-associated TCR beta chains appeared HLA-restricted. It is likely that the observed cluster of highly shared sequence variants was a sequencing artifact. Most of the TCR beta V segments (in an earlier analysis) were productive either about 87% or about 30% of the time.

The specimen sequenced was PBMCs. This clonotype was sampled from a female donor in good health and CMV-seronegative. The chain is built from TRBV11-3 and TRBJ2-1; the D gene is possibly TRBD2 (6 bases). The DNA of the CDR3 is TGTGCCAGCGGACTCATTGGCGGGAAATTGGGCAATGAGCAGTTCTTC. Encoded protein: CASGLIGGKLGNEQFF.